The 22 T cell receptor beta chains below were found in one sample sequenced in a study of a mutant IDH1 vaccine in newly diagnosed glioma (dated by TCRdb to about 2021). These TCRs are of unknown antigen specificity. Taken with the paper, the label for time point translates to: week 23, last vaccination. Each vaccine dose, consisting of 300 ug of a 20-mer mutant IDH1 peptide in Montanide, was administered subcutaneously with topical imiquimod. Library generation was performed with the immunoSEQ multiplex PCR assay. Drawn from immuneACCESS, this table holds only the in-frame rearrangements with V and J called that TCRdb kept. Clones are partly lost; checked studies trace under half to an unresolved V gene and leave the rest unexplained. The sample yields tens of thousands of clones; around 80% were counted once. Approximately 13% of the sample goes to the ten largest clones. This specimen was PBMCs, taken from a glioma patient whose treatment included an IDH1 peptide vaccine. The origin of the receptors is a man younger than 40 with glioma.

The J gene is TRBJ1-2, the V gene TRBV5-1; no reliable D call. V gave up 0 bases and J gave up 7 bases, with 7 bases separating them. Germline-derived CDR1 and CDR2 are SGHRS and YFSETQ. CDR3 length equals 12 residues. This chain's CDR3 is CASSLGEGGYTF. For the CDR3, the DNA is TGCGCCAGCAGCTTGGGTGAGGGTGGCTACACCTTC.

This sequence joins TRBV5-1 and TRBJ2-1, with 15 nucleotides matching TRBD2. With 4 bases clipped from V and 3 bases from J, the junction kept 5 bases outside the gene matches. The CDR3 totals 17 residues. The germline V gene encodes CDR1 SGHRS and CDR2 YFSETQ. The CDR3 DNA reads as TGCGCCAGCAGCAGGGGACTAGCGGGAGGTTTCTACAATGAGCAGTTCTTC. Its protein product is CASSRGLAGGFYNEQFF.

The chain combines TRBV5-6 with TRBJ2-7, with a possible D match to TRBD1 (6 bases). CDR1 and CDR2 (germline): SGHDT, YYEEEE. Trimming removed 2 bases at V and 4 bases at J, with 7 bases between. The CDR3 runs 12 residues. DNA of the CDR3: TGTGCCAGCAGCTTCCAGGGGTACGAGCAGTACTTC. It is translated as CASSFQGYEQYF.

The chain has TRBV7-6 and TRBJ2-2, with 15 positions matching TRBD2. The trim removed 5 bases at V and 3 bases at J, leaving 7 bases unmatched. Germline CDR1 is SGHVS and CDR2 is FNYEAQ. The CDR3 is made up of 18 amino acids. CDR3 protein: CASSAGLAGGWDTGELFF. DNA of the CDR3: TGTGCCAGCAGCGCCGGACTAGCGGGAGGGTGGGACACCGGGGAGCTGTTTTTT.

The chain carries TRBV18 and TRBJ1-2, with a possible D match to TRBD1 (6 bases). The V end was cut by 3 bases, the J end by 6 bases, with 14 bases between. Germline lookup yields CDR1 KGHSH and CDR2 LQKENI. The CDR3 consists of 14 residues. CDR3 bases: TGTGCCAGCTCACCTACCGGACAGACCCATGGCTACACCTTC. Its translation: CASSPTGQTHGYTF.

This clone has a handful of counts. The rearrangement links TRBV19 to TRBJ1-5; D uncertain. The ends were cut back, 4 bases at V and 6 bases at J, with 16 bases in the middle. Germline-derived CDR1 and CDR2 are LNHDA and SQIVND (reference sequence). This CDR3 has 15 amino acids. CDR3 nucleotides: TGTGCCAGTAGTACTACTCAGGTATCGGGTCAGCCCCAGCATTTT. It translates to CASSTTQVSGQPQHF. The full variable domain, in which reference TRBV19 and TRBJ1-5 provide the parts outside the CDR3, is DGGITQSPKYLFRKEGQNVTLSCEQNLNHDAMYWYRQDPGQGLRLIYYSQIVNDFQKGDIAEGYSVSREKKESFPLTVTSAQKNPTAFYLCASSTTQVSGQPQHFGDGTRLSIL.

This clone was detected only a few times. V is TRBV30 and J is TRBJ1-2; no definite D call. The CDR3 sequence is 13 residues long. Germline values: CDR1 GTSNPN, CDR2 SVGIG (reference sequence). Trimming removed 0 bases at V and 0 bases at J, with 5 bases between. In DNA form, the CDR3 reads TGTGCCTGGAGTGTCGAGGCTAACTATGGCTACACCTTC. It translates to CAWSVEANYGYTF.

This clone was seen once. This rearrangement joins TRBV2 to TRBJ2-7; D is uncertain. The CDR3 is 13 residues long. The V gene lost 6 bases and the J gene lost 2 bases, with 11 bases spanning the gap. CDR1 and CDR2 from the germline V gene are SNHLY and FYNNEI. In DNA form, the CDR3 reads TGTGCCAGCAGCCTGGAGAAAACCTACGAGCAGTACTTC. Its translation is CASSLEKTYEQYF. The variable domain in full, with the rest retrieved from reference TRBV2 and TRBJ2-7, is EPEVTQTPSHQVTQMGQEVILRCVPISNHLYFYWYRQILGQKVEFLVSFYNNEISEKSEIFDDQFSVERPDGSNFTLKIRSTKLEDSAMYFCASSLEKTYEQYFGPGTRLTVT.

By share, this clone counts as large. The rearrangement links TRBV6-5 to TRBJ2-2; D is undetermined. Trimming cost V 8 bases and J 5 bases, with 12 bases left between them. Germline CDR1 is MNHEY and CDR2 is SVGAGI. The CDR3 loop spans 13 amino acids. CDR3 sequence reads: CASWYRATGELFF. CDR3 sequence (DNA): TGTGCCAGCTGGTATAGGGCTACCGGGGAGCTGTTTTTT.

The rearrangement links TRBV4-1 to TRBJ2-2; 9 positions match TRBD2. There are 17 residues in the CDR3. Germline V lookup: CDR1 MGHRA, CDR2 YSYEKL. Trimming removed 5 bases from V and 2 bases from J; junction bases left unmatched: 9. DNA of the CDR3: TGCGCCAGCAGCTATTATAGCGGGAGAGGTAACACCGGGGAGCTGTTTTTT. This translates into CASSYYSGRGNTGELFF.

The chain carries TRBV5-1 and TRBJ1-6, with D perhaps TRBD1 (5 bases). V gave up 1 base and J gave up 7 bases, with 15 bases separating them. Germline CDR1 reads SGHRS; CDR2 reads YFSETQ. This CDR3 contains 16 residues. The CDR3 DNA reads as TGCGCCAGCAGCTTGCAACCTGGAGGGGCCAATTCACCCCTCCACTTT. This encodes CASSLQPGGANSPLHF.

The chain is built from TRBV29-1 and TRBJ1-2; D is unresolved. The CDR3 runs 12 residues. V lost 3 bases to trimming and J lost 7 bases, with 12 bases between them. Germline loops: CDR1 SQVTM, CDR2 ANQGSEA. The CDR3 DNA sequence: TGCAGCGTTGAGGTGGGCTCCCCTGGCTACACCTTC. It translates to CSVEVGSPGYTF.

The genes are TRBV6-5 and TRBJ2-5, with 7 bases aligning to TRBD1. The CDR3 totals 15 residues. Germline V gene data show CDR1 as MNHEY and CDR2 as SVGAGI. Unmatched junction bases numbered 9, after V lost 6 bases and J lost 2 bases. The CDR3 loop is CASRTWDRPQETQYF. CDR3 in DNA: TGTGCCAGCAGAACCTGGGACAGACCGCAAGAGACCCAGTACTTC.

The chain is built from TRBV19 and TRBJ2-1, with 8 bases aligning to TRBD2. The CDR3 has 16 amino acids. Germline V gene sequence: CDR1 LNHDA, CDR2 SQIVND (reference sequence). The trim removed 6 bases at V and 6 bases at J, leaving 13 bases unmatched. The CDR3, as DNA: TGTGCCAGTAGCCGACCCGGGACTAGTGGAACCAATGAGCAGTTCTTC. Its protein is CASSRPGTSGTNEQFF.

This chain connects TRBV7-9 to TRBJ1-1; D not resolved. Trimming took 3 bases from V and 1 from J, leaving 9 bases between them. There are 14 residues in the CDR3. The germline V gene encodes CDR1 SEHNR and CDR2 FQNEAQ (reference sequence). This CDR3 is CASSFPQANTEAFF. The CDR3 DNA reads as TGTGCCAGCAGCTTTCCCCAAGCGAACACTGAAGCTTTCTTT.

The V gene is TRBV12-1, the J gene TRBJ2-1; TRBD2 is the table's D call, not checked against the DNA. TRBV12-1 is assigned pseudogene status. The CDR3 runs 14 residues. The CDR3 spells CASGGGHSYNEQFF. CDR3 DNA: TGTGCCAGCGGGGGGGGCCACTCCTACAATGAGCAGTTCTTC.

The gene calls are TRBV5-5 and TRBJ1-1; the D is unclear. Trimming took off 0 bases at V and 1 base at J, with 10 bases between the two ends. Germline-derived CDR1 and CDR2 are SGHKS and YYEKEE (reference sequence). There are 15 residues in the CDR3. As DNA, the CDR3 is TGTGCCAGCAGCTTGGTCGTCTTGGGGAACACTGAAGCTTTCTTT. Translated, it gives CASSLVVLGNTEAFF.

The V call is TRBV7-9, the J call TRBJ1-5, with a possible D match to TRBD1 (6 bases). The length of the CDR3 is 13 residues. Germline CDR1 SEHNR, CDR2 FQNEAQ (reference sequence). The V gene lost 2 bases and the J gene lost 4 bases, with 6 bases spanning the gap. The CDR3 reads CASSLQGNQPQHF. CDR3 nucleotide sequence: TGTGCCAGCAGCTTACAGGGGAATCAGCCCCAGCATTTT.

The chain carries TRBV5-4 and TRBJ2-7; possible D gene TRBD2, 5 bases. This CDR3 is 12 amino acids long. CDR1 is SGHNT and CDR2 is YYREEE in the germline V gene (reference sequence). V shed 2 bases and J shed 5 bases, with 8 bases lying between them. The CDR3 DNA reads TGTGCCAGCAGCTTTCTAGCCCACGAGCAGTACTTC. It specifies CASSFLAHEQYF.

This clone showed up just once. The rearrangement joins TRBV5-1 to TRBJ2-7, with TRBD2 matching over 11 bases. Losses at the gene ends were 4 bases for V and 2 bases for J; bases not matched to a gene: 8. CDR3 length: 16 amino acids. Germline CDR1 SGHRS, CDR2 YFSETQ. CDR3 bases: TGCGCCAGCAGCACCTATAGCGGGAGGGCCCCCTACGAGCAGTACTTC. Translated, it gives CASSTYSGRAPYEQYF.

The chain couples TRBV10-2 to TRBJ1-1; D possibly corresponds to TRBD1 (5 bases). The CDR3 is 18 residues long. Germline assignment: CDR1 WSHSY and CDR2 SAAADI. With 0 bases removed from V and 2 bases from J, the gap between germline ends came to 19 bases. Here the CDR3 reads CASSESVSGPISNTEAFF. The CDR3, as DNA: TGCGCCAGCAGTGAGTCGGTCTCGGGACCTATCTCCAACACTGAAGCTTTCTTT.

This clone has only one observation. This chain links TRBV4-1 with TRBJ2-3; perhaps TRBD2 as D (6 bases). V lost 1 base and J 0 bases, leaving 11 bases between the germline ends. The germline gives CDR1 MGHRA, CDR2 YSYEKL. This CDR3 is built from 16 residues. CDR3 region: CASSQVADPSTDTQYF. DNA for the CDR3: TGCGCCAGCAGCCAAGTAGCGGACCCTAGCACAGATACGCAGTATTTT.